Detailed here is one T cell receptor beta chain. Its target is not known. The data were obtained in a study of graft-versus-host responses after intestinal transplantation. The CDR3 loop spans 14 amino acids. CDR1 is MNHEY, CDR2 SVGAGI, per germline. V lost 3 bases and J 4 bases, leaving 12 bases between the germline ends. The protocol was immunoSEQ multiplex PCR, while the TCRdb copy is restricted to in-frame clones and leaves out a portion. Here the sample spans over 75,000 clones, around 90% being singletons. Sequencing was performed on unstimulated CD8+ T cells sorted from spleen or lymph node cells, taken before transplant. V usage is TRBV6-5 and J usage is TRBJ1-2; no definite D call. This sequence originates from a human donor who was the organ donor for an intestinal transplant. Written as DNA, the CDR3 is TGTGCCAGCAGTTATCGGGGAGCCCCCTATGGCTACACCTTC. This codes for CASSYRGAPYGYTF.